These 15 T cell receptor beta chains were sequenced from one sample in a study of cytomegalovirus exposure and HLA in healthy donors. PCR used 60 Vbeta primers and 13 Jbeta primers. Measured with immunoSEQ multiplex PCR; TCRdb has only the in-frame clones, and not every one. Of roughly 230,000 clones listed, around 80% were seen once; the top ten hold 0.45% to 0.5%. Sequencing input: PBMCs. All receptors derive from a boy between 10 and 17 years old in good health and CMV-seronegative.

V and J are TRBV5-4 and TRBJ2-5; TRBD1 might be the D (6 bases). Trimming stripped 5 bases from V and 10 bases from J, with 12 bases between. This CDR3 is built from 11 residues. The germline V gene encodes CDR1 SGHNT and CDR2 YYREEE (reference sequence). The CDR3 DNA is TGTGCCAGCAGGGGCGAAGGGGGCCAGTACTTC. The encoded protein is CASRGEGGQYF.

V usage is TRBV9 and J usage is TRBJ2-7; 8 bases are a match to TRBD2. This CDR3 is 15 amino acids long. The V gene's germline CDR1 is SGDLS and CDR2 YYNGEE. The V and J ends lost 1 base and 5 bases, in that order; junction bases with no gene match: 8. DNA for the CDR3: TGTGCCAGCAGCGTACGCGGGGGGCTCATGAACGAGCAGTACTTC. It specifies CASSVRGGLMNEQYF.

This clone was observed a few times. The rearrangement joins TRBV2 to TRBJ1-1; D might be TRBD1 (5 bases). CDR1 is SNHLY, CDR2 FYNNEI, per germline. The V and J ends lost 6 bases and 7 bases respectively, with 15 bases between them. The CDR3 totals 13 residues. CDR3 bases: TGTGCCAGCAGAGACGGGACTCTCGTTGAAGCTTTCTTT. Its protein product is CASRDGTLVEAFF.

This chain joins TRBV15 and TRBJ2-3, with D perhaps matching TRBD1 (5 bases). Germline V gene lookup returns CDR1 LNHNV and CDR2 YYDKDF (reference sequence). The CDR3 length is 14 residues. V lost 0 bases to trimming and J lost 8 bases, with 12 bases between them. The CDR3 loop is CATSREMSRGTQYF. The CDR3 bases are TGTGCCACCAGCAGAGAAATGAGTAGGGGTACGCAGTATTTT.

The chain couples TRBV5-6 to TRBJ2-7; D is ambiguous. This CDR3 contains 11 residues. Germline V gene data show CDR1 as SGHDT and CDR2 as YYEEEE. V was trimmed by 1 base and J by 6 bases, leaving 5 bases between them. CDR3 nucleotides: TGTGCCAGCAGCTTGTTAGCCGAGCAGTACTTC. The encoded protein is CASSLLAEQYF.

J is TRBJ1-1 and V is TRBV19; D uncertain. Trimming stripped 5 bases from V and 0 bases from J, with 19 bases between. Per the germline V gene, CDR1 is LNHDA and CDR2 is SQIVND (reference sequence). The CDR3 has 17 residues. The CDR3 loop reads CASSSSRWGDLNTEAFF. The CDR3 bases are TGTGCCAGTAGTTCCAGCCGGTGGGGAGATCTGAACACTGAAGCTTTCTTT.

This clone was recorded only once. The rearrangement joins TRBV27 to TRBJ1-1; weak D call: TRBD1 (5 bases). The CDR3 totals 15 residues. Germline V gene data show CDR1 as MNHEY and CDR2 as SMNVEV (reference sequence). Trimming removed 5 bases from V and 3 bases from J, with 16 bases in between. The CDR3 bases are TGTGCCAGCAGTCCGAGGTGGGGGGTTTACACTGAAGCTTTCTTT. This translates into CASSPRWGVYTEAFF.

The chain couples TRBV30 to TRBJ2-7; 10 nucleotides agree with TRBD2. The germline V gene has CDR1 GTSNPN and CDR2 SVGIG (reference sequence). V was pared by 0 bases and J by 3 bases, with 11 bases of the junction left unmatched. The CDR3 contains 17 residues. The DNA for the CDR3 is TGTGCCTGGAGTGTACCTCTAGCGGGGGCCCCTGACTACGAGCAGTACTTC. It yields the protein CAWSVPLAGAPDYEQYF.

The chain links TRBV7-8 to TRBJ1-1; D possibly corresponds to TRBD1 (5 bases). The length of the CDR3 is 16 residues. Per the germline V gene, CDR1 is SGHVS and CDR2 is FQNEAQ. V dropped 8 bases and J dropped 0 bases, with 19 bases sitting between them. In DNA, the CDR3 is TGTGCCAGCCACACAGAGGCAGGGTTGGTGAACACTGAAGCTTTCTTT. This sequence encodes CASHTEAGLVNTEAFF.

CDR3 region: CASMGAGREAFF. CDR3 nucleotide sequence: TGTGCCAGCATGGGGGCTGGGCGTGAAGCTTTCTTT. The chain employs TRBV6-5 and TRBJ1-1, with a possible D match to TRBD1 (6 bases). The CDR3 spans 12 residues. Per the germline V gene, CDR1 is MNHEY and CDR2 is SVGAGI. V was clipped by 7 bases and J by 7 bases, with 13 bases between them.

This chain connects TRBV19 to TRBJ1-1; TRBD1 matches 11 bases. Trimming took 8 bases from V and 0 from J; bases not matched to a gene: 8. Germline CDR1 is LNHDA and CDR2 is SQIVND (reference sequence). CDR3 length equals 16 residues. The CDR3 is CASHPGQGVMNTEAFF. Written as DNA, the CDR3 is TGTGCCAGTCACCCGGGACAGGGGGTGATGAACACTGAAGCTTTCTTT.

The chain employs TRBV2 and TRBJ2-1, with TRBD2 matching over 13 bases. The V gene's germline CDR1 is SNHLY and CDR2 FYNNEI. The CDR3 sequence is 15 residues long. Unmatched junction bases numbered 4, after V lost 5 bases and J lost 6 bases. The CDR3 bases are TGTGCCAGCAGTCCGACTAGCGGGGGGATCAATGAGCAGTTCTTC. Translated, it gives CASSPTSGGINEQFF. The full variable domain, in which reference TRBV2 and TRBJ2-1 provide the parts outside the CDR3, is EPEVTQTPSHQVTQMGQEVILRCVPISNHLYFYWYRQILGQKVEFLVSFYNNEISEKSEIFDDQFSVERPDGSNFTLKIRSTKLEDSAMYFCASSPTSGGINEQFFGPGTRLTVL.

The rearrangement joins TRBV10-1 to TRBJ2-7; no reliable D call. The germline CDR1 and CDR2 sequences are WNHNN and SYGVQD (reference sequence). The CDR3 runs to 16 residues. V dropped 2 bases and J dropped 3 bases, with 17 bases sitting between them. The CDR3 loop reads CASSETWAPGLYEQYF. The CDR3 DNA is TGCGCCAGCAGTGAGACTTGGGCCCCCGGCCTCTACGAGCAGTACTTC.

The CDR3 DNA sequence: TGTGCCAGCAGCGTAAAGGGGAATTCACCCCTCCACTTT. Encoded protein: CASSVKGNSPLHF. The chain is built from TRBV9 and TRBJ1-6; possibly TRBD1 for D (5 bases). Germline V lookup: CDR1 SGDLS, CDR2 YYNGEE. Trimming took off 1 base at V and 7 bases at J, with 6 bases between the two ends. CDR3 length: 13 residues.

The gene calls are TRBV19 and TRBJ1-5, with TRBD1 identical over 7 bases. V gave up 7 bases and J gave up 5 bases; unmatched junction bases: 17. The length of the CDR3 is 17 residues. The germline V gene has CDR1 LNHDA and CDR2 SQIVND (reference sequence). DNA of the CDR3: TGTGCCAGTAAGAACGTCTACAGGGGCCCGTCCCATCAGCCCCAGCATTTT. It yields the protein CASKNVYRGPSHQPQHF.